This TCR beta chain was recovered during a study of PD-L1 blockade in urothelial cancer. Study context: Every 3 weeks, patients received intravenous atezolizumab 1,200 mg, beginning 2014. It was at 3 weeks (second dose) and 6 weeks after treatment start that blood was analyzed.

Patients in the study were battling locally advanced or metastatic urothelial carcinoma. Method: immunoSEQ multiplex PCR; TCRdb's copy keeps in-frame clones and lacks some. The sample records about 100,000 clones, roughly nine tenths being singletons. Between the trimmed V and J ends, which lost 4 bases and 0 bases, there was a span of 16 bases. This CDR3 has 17 residues. The germline CDR1 and CDR2 sequences are MNHEY and SMNVEV (reference sequence). This chain uses TRBV27 with TRBJ2-1; D unresolved. The TCR was taken from a woman of 80 years or more with urothelial cancer. Sequenced here: PBMCs, sampled around atezolizumab (anti-PD-L1) treatment. DNA for the CDR3: TGTGCCAGCAGTTCCGACTTATCCGCTATCTCCTACAATGAGCAGTTCTTC. Translated, it gives CASSSDLSAISYNEQFF.